The 17 T cell receptor beta chains below all came from one sample that was sequenced in a study of blood T cell repertoires in COVID-19. Profiled with immunoSEQ multiplex PCR; TCRdb holds only in-frame clones, not every one. The table records around 240,000 clones, about 83% of them present only once. Material for sequencing was PBMCs or T cells enriched from blood (not recorded which). The source is a woman in her fifties or sixties who had recovered from COVID-19.

J is TRBJ1-2 and V is TRBV5-4, with 8 bases that match TRBD1. V trimming: 0 bases; J trimming: 4 bases; junction bases outside the gene matches: 11. The germline V gene has CDR1 SGHNT and CDR2 YYREEE (reference sequence). The CDR3 is made up of 17 amino acids. The CDR3 loop reads CASSLAPGGQGSYGYTF. The DNA of the CDR3 is TGTGCCAGCAGCTTGGCCCCCGGCGGACAGGGCTCCTATGGCTACACCTTC.

A remark on this clone: The same CDR3 arises from other DNA sequences in this sample as well. The rearrangement joins TRBV18 to TRBJ1-1; D remains unclear. CDR3 length: 14 residues. Trimming took off 1 base at V and 2 bases at J, with 8 bases between the two ends. Germline V gene sequence: CDR1 KGHSH, CDR2 LQKENI. CDR3 bases: TGTGCCAGCTCACCACAGGCGGGAAACACTGAAGCTTTCTTT. Residues: CASSPQAGNTEAFF.

The rearrangement joins TRBV10-3 to TRBJ2-5, with TRBD2 identical over 10 bases. CDR1 ENHRY and CDR2 SYGVKD come from the germline V gene. The CDR3 length is 15 residues. V shed 3 bases, J shed 3 bases, and the junction held 4 bases outside the gene matches. DNA for the CDR3: TGTGCCATCAGTGAAGGTAGCGGGGGGAAAGAGACCCAGTACTTC. Its translation: CAISEGSGGKETQYF.

This CDR3 is CASSLVSRAYEQYF. The CDR3 DNA reads as TGTGCCAGCAGCTTAGTCAGCAGGGCCTACGAGCAGTACTTC. The chain has TRBV7-9 and TRBJ2-7, with D possibly TRBD1 on 5 matching bases. This CDR3 contains 14 residues. Trimming removed 1 base at V and 2 bases at J, with 9 bases between. CDR1 is SEHNR and CDR2 is FQNEAQ in the germline V gene (reference sequence).

CDR3 region: CASSEEQFYGYTF. CDR3 DNA sequence: TGTGCCAGCAGTGAAGAACAGTTCTATGGCTACACCTTC. The chain recombines TRBV6-1 with TRBJ1-2; no clear D. CDR3 length: 13 amino acids. CDR1 is MNHNS and CDR2 is SASEGT in the germline V gene. Trimming shortened V by 1 base and J by 4 bases, and 7 bases separated the two germline ends.

This chain connects TRBV18 to TRBJ2-7; TRBD1 agrees at 10 bases. CDR3 length: 14 amino acids. Germline trimming cut 4 bases from V and 6 bases from J; bases unmatched to any gene: 6. The germline CDR1 and CDR2 sequences are KGHSH and LQKENI. DNA for the CDR3: TGTGCCAGCTCACGAGTAGACAGGGGGCTCGAGCAGTACTTC. It is translated as CASSRVDRGLEQYF. The whole variable domain, filled in from reference TRBV18 and TRBJ2-7, reads NAGVMQNPRHLVRRRGQEARLRCSPMKGHSHVYWYRQLPEEGLKFMVYLQKENIIDESGMPKERFSAEFPKEGPSILRIQQVVRGDSAAYFCASSRVDRGLEQYFGPGTRLTVT.

The chain uses TRBV14 and TRBJ2-7, with TRBD1 matching over 7 bases. V lost 1 base to trimming and J lost 0 bases; unmatched junction nucleotides: 9. The CDR3 is made up of 17 amino acids. The germline gives CDR1 SGHDN, CDR2 FVKESK. CDR3 loop: CASSQGLRGTVSYEQYF. DNA of the CDR3: TGTGCCAGCAGCCAAGGTCTGAGGGGGACAGTCTCCTACGAGCAGTACTTC.

The rearrangement joins TRBV28 to TRBJ2-7; D may be TRBD2 (5 bases). The germline CDR1 and CDR2 sequences are MDHEN and SYDVKM. The CDR3 runs to 14 residues. Trimming cost V 3 bases and J 2 bases, with 11 bases left between them. CDR3 residues: CASSFTSRTYEQYF. The CDR3, as DNA: TGTGCCAGCAGTTTTACTAGTCGGACCTACGAGCAGTACTTC.

The gene calls are TRBV19 and TRBJ2-1; tentatively, D is TRBD1 (5 bases). From germline, CDR1 is LNHDA and CDR2 SQIVND (reference sequence). This CDR3 has 17 residues. The V end lost 4 bases, the J end lost 0 bases, and 16 bases lay between the germline ends. CDR3 DNA sequence: TGTGCCAGTAGTAGATTTAGGGGCAAGAGCTCCTACAATGAGCAGTTCTTC. Encoded protein: CASSRFRGKSSYNEQFF.

This chain joins TRBV5-6 and TRBJ1-2; 7 bases match TRBD1. The CDR3 totals 16 residues. Germline V gene lookup returns CDR1 SGHDT and CDR2 YYEEEE. The junction had 8 bases not matched to a gene; V was cut back by 0 bases and J by 3 bases. The DNA of the CDR3 is TGTGCCAGCAGCTTGGAATTACGACAGGGCGACTATGGCTACACCTTC. Encoded protein: CASSLELRQGDYGYTF.

The table lists this clone with a few counts. The V gene is TRBV24-1, the J gene TRBJ2-1; 10 bases map to TRBD2. Per germline, CDR1 KGHDR and CDR2 SFDVKD. This CDR3 is 15 amino acids long. V gave up 6 bases and J gave up 7 bases; unmatched junction bases: 8. The CDR3 DNA follows: TGTGCCACCAGTATTGCTAGCGGGAGACTTAATGAGCAGTTCTTC. Its translation: CATSIASGRLNEQFF.

The chain recombines TRBV7-9 with TRBJ1-1; TRBD1 matches at 8 bases. Germline V gives CDR1 SEHNR, CDR2 FQNEAQ (reference sequence). The trim removed 6 bases at V and 4 bases at J, leaving 4 bases unmatched. The CDR3 is 13 amino acids. This CDR3 reads CASRKDRGTEAFF. In DNA form, the CDR3 reads TGTGCCAGCAGAAAAGACAGGGGCACTGAAGCTTTCTTT.

This clone has only a few counts. The chain uses TRBV11-1 and TRBJ2-1, with TRBD1 matching over 9 bases. Germline V gene lookup returns CDR1 SGHAT and CDR2 FQDESV (reference sequence). After removal of 4 bases from V and 7 bases from J, the junction contained 5 bases not matched to a gene. CDR3 size: 14 residues. The DNA of the CDR3 is TGTGCCAGCAGCTCGGGACAGGGCAGAAATGAGCAGTTCTTC. Its translation is CASSSGQGRNEQFF. The whole variable domain, remainder taken from reference TRBV11-1 and TRBJ2-1, is EAEVAQSPRYKITEKSQAVAFWCDPISGHATLYWYRQILGQGPELLVQFQDESVVDDSQLPKDRFSAERLKGVDSTLKIQPAELGDSAMYLCASSSGQGRNEQFFGPGTRLTVL.

The genes are TRBV7-6 and TRBJ1-6; D is perhaps TRBD1 (5 bases). Germline CDR1 SGHVS, CDR2 FNYEAQ. V lost 0 bases to trimming and J lost 7 bases, with 7 bases between them. CDR3 length: 14 residues. CDR3 DNA sequence: TGTGCCAGCAGCTTAGCTGGGGCGAATTCACCCCTCCACTTT. Its protein is CASSLAGANSPLHF.

This clone was seen only once. This chain links TRBV28 with TRBJ2-7; 8 positions match TRBD1. Germline V gene sequence: CDR1 MDHEN, CDR2 SYDVKM. V was pared by 5 bases and J by 4 bases, with 13 bases of the junction left unmatched. CDR3 size: 16 residues. The CDR3 here is CASSTMSGTGPYEQYF. The CDR3 DNA is TGTGCCAGCAGTACCATGTCCGGGACAGGCCCTTACGAGCAGTACTTC.

The chain couples TRBV18 to TRBJ1-2; D is unclear. V was shortened by 3 bases and J by 8 bases, with 13 bases between the two germline ends. Germline loops: CDR1 KGHSH, CDR2 LQKENI. The CDR3 runs 13 residues. The CDR3 nucleotides are TGTGCCAGCTCACCTGGTTCAGGTATGGGCTACACCTTC. It yields the protein CASSPGSGMGYTF.

There are a few counts of this clone. The rearrangement links TRBV28 to TRBJ1-2, with D maybe TRBD1 (6 bases). CDR3 length: 15 residues. The V gene lost 1 base and the J gene lost 0 bases, with 9 bases spanning the gap. Germline CDR1 MDHEN, CDR2 SYDVKM. The CDR3 loop is CASSLSTGANYGYTF. The CDR3 nucleotides are TGTGCCAGCAGTTTATCGACAGGAGCTAACTATGGCTACACCTTC.